This TCR beta chain stems from a study of T cells in Graves' hyperthyroidism and ophthalmopathy. Study results and caveats: Before onset, by a median of approximately 6.2 months, the model predicted ophthalmopathy.

The length of the CDR3 is 15 residues. Trimming pared 3 bases from V and 5 bases from J, leaving 14 bases between. From germline, CDR1 is SGHDT and CDR2 YYEEEE. Each patient was aged 18 to 65 and had newly diagnosed hyperthyroidism of under 2 months' duration. Exclusion followed for patients with uncontrolled infection, other autoimmune disease, pregnancy or lactation. The authors obtained PBMCs from 9 to 10 ml of fresh peripheral blood. RNA transcripts were the template for amplifying TCR beta CDR3 regions. Initially, a first-round RT-PCR of the TCR CDR3 employed the HTBI primer set. TCRdb redid the calling of the multiplex PCR reads with MiXCR, one entry per CDR3 protein. The sample has under 350,000 distinct CDR3 sequences; 18% are singletons. In regard to this clonotype: Antigen specificity is unknown.

This receptor was taken from a woman aged 45-65 years with Graves' hyperthyroidism. What was sequenced was blood. This chain links TRBV5-6 with TRBJ1-4, with D possibly matching TRBD1 (5 bases). The CDR3 loop is CASSSVGTANEKLFF. CDR3 in DNA: TGTGCCAGCAGCTCGGTCGGGACCGCGAATGAAAAACTGTTTTTT.